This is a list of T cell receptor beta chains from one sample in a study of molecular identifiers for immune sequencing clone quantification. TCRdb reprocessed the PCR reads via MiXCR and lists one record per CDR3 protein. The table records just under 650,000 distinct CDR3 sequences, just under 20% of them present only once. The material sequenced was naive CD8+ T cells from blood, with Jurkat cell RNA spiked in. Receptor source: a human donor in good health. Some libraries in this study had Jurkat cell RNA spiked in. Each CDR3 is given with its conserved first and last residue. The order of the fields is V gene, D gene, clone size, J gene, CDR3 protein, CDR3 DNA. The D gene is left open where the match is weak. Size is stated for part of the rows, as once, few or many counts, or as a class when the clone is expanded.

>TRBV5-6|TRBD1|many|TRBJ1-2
CASSHTLLTGTETNYGYTF
TGTGCCAGCAGCCATACACTATTAACCGGGACAGAAACTAACTATGGCTACACCTTC
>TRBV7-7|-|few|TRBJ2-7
CASSPIMRPGFNEQYF
TGTGCCAGCAGCCCGATTATGAGGCCGGGGTTCAACGAGCAGTACTTC
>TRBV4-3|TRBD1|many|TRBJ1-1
CASSHDRARDTEAFF
TGCGCCAGCAGCCATGACAGGGCCCGCGACACTGAAGCTTTCTTT
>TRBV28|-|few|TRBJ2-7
CASSIQGRALYEQYF
TGTGCCAGCAGTATCCAGGGGAGGGCCCTCTACGAGCAGTACTTC
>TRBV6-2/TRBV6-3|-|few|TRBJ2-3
CASTNLGLDTQYF
TGTGCCAGCACCAACTTAGGGTTGGATACGCAGTATTTT
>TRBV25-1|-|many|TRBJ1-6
CASRDTSNSPLHF
TGTGCCAGCAGGGACACCTCTAATTCACCCCTCCACTTT
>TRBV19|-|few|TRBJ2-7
CASSIDPTLRGPYEQYF
TGTGCCAGTAGTATAGACCCTACACTCCGGGGCCCCTACGAGCAGTACTTC
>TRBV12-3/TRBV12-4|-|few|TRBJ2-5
CASSKDSRAQYF
TGTGCCAGCAGTAAGGACAGCCGGGCCCAGTACTTC
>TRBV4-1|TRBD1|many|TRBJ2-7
CASSQWTGASYEQYF
TGCGCCAGCAGCCAATGGACAGGGGCGAGCTACGAGCAGTACTTC
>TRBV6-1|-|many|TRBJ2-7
CASPGVRESSYEQYF
TGTGCCAGCCCTGGAGTGCGGGAAAGCTCCTACGAGCAGTACTTC
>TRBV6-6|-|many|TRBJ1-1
CASSYSPGGNTEAFF
TGTGCCAGCAGTTACTCCCCCGGGGGCAACACTGAAGCTTTCTTT
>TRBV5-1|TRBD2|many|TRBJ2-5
CASSSLGLAGPKETQYF
TGCGCCAGCAGCTCCTTAGGACTAGCGGGGCCGAAAGAGACCCAGTACTTC
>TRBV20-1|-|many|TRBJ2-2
CSARPTGRWTGELFF
TGCAGTGCTAGGCCCACAGGGAGATGGACCGGGGAGCTGTTTTTT
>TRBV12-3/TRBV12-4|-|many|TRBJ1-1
CASSEVTVLNTEAFF
TGTGCCAGCAGTGAGGTGACAGTCCTGAACACTGAAGCTTTCTTT
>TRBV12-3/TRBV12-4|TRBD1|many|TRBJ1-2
CASSSDRVGVYGYTF
TGTGCCAGCAGTTCGGACAGGGTTGGAGTCTACGGCTACACCTTC
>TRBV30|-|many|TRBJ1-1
CAWSPGYGNTEAFF
TGTGCCTGGAGTCCAGGTTACGGGAACACTGAAGCTTTCTTT
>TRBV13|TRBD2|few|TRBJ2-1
CASSPEGTSGLNEQFF
TGTGCCAGCAGCCCGGAGGGGACTAGCGGTCTTAATGAGCAGTTCTTC
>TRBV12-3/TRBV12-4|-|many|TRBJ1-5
CASRIRGSNQPQHF
TGTGCCAGCAGGATAAGGGGGAGCAATCAGCCCCAGCATTTT
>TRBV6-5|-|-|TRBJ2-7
CASTGDWHGEQYF
TGTGCCAGCACTGGAGACTGGCACGGCGAGCAGTACTTC
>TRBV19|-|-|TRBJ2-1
CASSISTRGSYNEQFF
TGTGCCAGTAGTATCTCTACCCGAGGCTCCTACAATGAGCAGTTCTTC